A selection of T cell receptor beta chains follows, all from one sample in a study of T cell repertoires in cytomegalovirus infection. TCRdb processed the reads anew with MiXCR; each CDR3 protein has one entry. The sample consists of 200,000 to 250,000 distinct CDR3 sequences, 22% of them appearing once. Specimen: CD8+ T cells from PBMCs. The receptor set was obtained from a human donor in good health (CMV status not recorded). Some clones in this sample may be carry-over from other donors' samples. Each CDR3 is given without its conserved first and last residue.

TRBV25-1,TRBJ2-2,ASSWVTGELF
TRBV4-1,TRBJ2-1,ASSQDSLLAGGSNEQF
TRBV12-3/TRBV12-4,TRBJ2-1,ASSWRGSNEQF
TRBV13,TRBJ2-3,ASSPQGTDTQY
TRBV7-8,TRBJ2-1,ASRPESRNEQF
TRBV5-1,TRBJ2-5,ASSLASFRDRSETQY
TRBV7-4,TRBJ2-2,ASSRVTGELF
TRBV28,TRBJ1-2,ASSLELSYYGYT
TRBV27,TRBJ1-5,ASSPWGSIPPQH
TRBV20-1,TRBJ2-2,SARNRGGTGELF
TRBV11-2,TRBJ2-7,ASSLTDANEQY
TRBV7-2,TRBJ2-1,ASSQDGRDEQF
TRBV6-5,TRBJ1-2,ASSYSWGTGYT